Listed below are T cell receptor beta chains from one sample, sequenced in a study of OX40 agonist ivuxolimab in advanced cancers. The table came from immunoSEQ multiplex PCR; TCRdb's copy has only in-frame clones and leaves some out. Among some 80,000 clones listed, over 75% were seen once. The sequencing used CD4+ or CD8+ T cells sorted from blood, collected in a trial of the OX40 agonist ivuxolimab. These TCRs come from an adult with an advanced solid tumor such as melanoma, head and neck, liver or kidney cancer. Both conserved end residues are part of each CDR3. Fields, in order: V gene, D gene, J gene, CDR3 length, clone size, CDR3 DNA, CDR3 protein. The D gene is left open where the match is weak. Rows may omit the clone size; those that give it use once, few, many or a size class.

v_call: TRBV19
d_call: -
j_call: TRBJ1-1
cdr3_length: 14
clone_size: few
cdr3_nt: TGTGCCAGTAGTATCGCGGGGGGCAGGGCTGAAGCTTTCTTT
cdr3_aa: CASSIAGGRAEAFF

v_call: TRBV7-2
d_call: TRBD1
j_call: TRBJ1-5
cdr3_length: 15
clone_size: -
cdr3_nt: TGTGCCAGCAGCTCCGGGACAGGGACTAATCAGCCCCAGCATTTT
cdr3_aa: CASSSGTGTNQPQHF

v_call: TRBV5-1
d_call: TRBD2
j_call: TRBJ2-3
cdr3_length: 16
clone_size: -
cdr3_nt: TGCGCCAGCAGCTCAGGCGGACTAGCGGGGCTCGATACGCAGTATTTT
cdr3_aa: CASSSGGLAGLDTQYF

v_call: TRBV10-3
d_call: -
j_call: TRBJ2-3
cdr3_length: 15
clone_size: -
cdr3_nt: TGTGCCATCAGTGATGGGGGAATGGGCACAGATACGCAGTATTTT
cdr3_aa: CAISDGGMGTDTQYF

v_call: TRBV6-6
d_call: -
j_call: TRBJ2-1
cdr3_length: 16
clone_size: -
cdr3_nt: TGTGCCAGCAGTAGACACGAATCTCGGGCCTACAATGAGCAGTTCTTC
cdr3_aa: CASSRHESRAYNEQFF

v_call: TRBV5-1
d_call: -
j_call: TRBJ1-2
cdr3_length: 15
clone_size: -
cdr3_nt: TGCGCCAGCAGCTTGGTTCCACCGAGGGACTATGGCTACACCTTC
cdr3_aa: CASSLVPPRDYGYTF

v_call: TRBV19
d_call: -
j_call: TRBJ1-1
cdr3_length: 13
clone_size: -
cdr3_nt: TGTGCCAGTAGTAGACAGCGTAACACTGAAGCTTTCTTT
cdr3_aa: CASSRQRNTEAFF

v_call: TRBV4-3
d_call: TRBD1
j_call: TRBJ2-3
cdr3_length: 18
clone_size: -
cdr3_nt: TGCGCCAGCAGCCAAGGTCTAGGGACAGGGCTGCAAACAGATACGCAGTATTTT
cdr3_aa: CASSQGLGTGLQTDTQYF

v_call: TRBV6-1
d_call: -
j_call: TRBJ2-3
cdr3_length: 13
clone_size: -
cdr3_nt: TGTGCCACCGAAGCTGCGGTGCAAGATACGCAGTATTTT
cdr3_aa: CATEAAVQDTQYF

v_call: TRBV19
d_call: -
j_call: TRBJ1-5
cdr3_length: 16
clone_size: few
cdr3_nt: TGTGCCAGTAGTATGCCAAAAGCGGGGCAAAATCAGCCCCAGCATTTT
cdr3_aa: CASSMPKAGQNQPQHF

v_call: TRBV5-4
d_call: -
j_call: TRBJ2-5
cdr3_length: 13
clone_size: -
cdr3_nt: TGTGCCAGCAGCTTGAGCGGCCAAGAGACCCAGTACTTC
cdr3_aa: CASSLSGQETQYF

v_call: TRBV2
d_call: -
j_call: TRBJ2-3
cdr3_length: 15
clone_size: -
cdr3_nt: TGTGCCAGCACCTTTGGGCGGGCCAGCACAGATACGCAGTATTTT
cdr3_aa: CASTFGRASTDTQYF

v_call: TRBV6-4
d_call: -
j_call: TRBJ2-2
cdr3_length: 13
clone_size: -
cdr3_nt: TGTGCCAGCAGTGACGGGTTCACCGGGGAGCTGTTTTTT
cdr3_aa: CASSDGFTGELFF

v_call: TRBV5-1
d_call: -
j_call: TRBJ1-5
cdr3_length: 13
clone_size: -
cdr3_nt: TGCGCCACCCCCCAGTTTAGCAATCAGCCCCAGCATTTT
cdr3_aa: CATPQFSNQPQHF

v_call: TRBV7-2
d_call: -
j_call: TRBJ1-1
cdr3_length: 16
clone_size: once
cdr3_nt: TGTGCCAGCAGCTTATATTCAGGGGCGCAGAACACTGAAGCTTTCTTT
cdr3_aa: CASSLYSGAQNTEAFF

v_call: TRBV7-2
d_call: -
j_call: TRBJ2-3
cdr3_length: 15
clone_size: -
cdr3_nt: TGTGCCAGCAGCCTCCGGAATGGGCCAACAGATACGCAGTATTTT
cdr3_aa: CASSLRNGPTDTQYF

v_call: TRBV18
d_call: -
j_call: TRBJ1-5
cdr3_length: 14
clone_size: -
cdr3_nt: TGTGCCAGCTCACCCTTACAAGAGGGGCAGCCCCAGCATTTT
cdr3_aa: CASSPLQEGQPQHF

v_call: TRBV27
d_call: TRBD1
j_call: TRBJ2-2
cdr3_length: 16
clone_size: -
cdr3_nt: TGTGCCAGCAGCCCACAGGGGGCATTGGTAACCGGGGAGCTGTTTTTT
cdr3_aa: CASSPQGALVTGELFF

v_call: TRBV25-1
d_call: -
j_call: TRBJ1-5
cdr3_length: 14
clone_size: -
cdr3_nt: TGTGCCAGCAGCCGGGAGGGGTTGGGTCAGCCCCAGCATTTT
cdr3_aa: CASSREGLGQPQHF

v_call: TRBV6-4
d_call: -
j_call: TRBJ2-2
cdr3_length: 14
clone_size: -
cdr3_nt: TGTGCCAGCAAAGAGGGAAAGAACACCGGGGAGCTGTTTTTT
cdr3_aa: CASKEGKNTGELFF

v_call: TRBV19
d_call: -
j_call: TRBJ2-7
cdr3_length: 14
clone_size: few
cdr3_nt: TGTGCCAGTAGGCCGGGCGGGGGCATCCCCGAGCAGTACTTC
cdr3_aa: CASRPGGGIPEQYF

v_call: TRBV19
d_call: -
j_call: TRBJ2-3
cdr3_length: 16
clone_size: -
cdr3_nt: TGTGCCAGTAGTATCCAGAGAGATTTTAGCACAGATACGCAGTATTTT
cdr3_aa: CASSIQRDFSTDTQYF

v_call: TRBV27
d_call: TRBD1
j_call: TRBJ1-6
cdr3_length: 17
clone_size: -
cdr3_nt: TGTGCCAGCAGCCTCGGGGGACAGGGCTGGATGAATTCACCCCTCCACTTT
cdr3_aa: CASSLGGQGWMNSPLHF

v_call: TRBV30
d_call: -
j_call: TRBJ1-2
cdr3_length: 13
clone_size: -
cdr3_nt: TGTGCCTGGAGTGTACGGCGGGTGGGGGGCTACACCTTC
cdr3_aa: CAWSVRRVGGYTF